This is a list of T cell receptor beta chains from one sample in a study of T cell responses to AZD1222 COVID-19 vaccine. Using immunoSEQ multiplex PCR, the repertoire was profiled, and TCRdb retains in-frame clones only, with some absent. The repertoire has some 56,000 clones, 70% to 90% of them found once; the top ten carry more than 13%. The sequencing used peripheral blood, collected on day 0 of AZD1222 vaccination. The receptors shown here come from an adult in good health. The CDR3 runs from the conserved cysteine through the conserved F or W. Fields, in order: J gene, V gene, clone size, D gene, CDR3 protein, CDR3 DNA. The D gene is left open where the match is weak. Clone sizes are given selectively: once, few, many, or a class where the clone is expanded.

J gene: TRBJ1-4; V gene: TRBV27; clone size: .; D gene: .; CDR3 protein: CASSWLEGEKLFF; CDR3 DNA: TGTGCCAGCAGTTGGTTGGAGGGGGAAAAACTGTTTTTT
J gene: TRBJ1-2; V gene: TRBV2; clone size: .; D gene: .; CDR3 protein: CASSNSGVRTRGYTF; CDR3 DNA: TGTGCCAGCAGTAATTCGGGGGTACGGACACGGGGCTACACCTTC
J gene: TRBJ1-4; V gene: TRBV5-8; clone size: .; D gene: .; CDR3 protein: CASSLSGTRGEKLFF; CDR3 DNA: TGTGCCAGCAGCTTATCCGGGACGAGAGGCGAAAAACTGTTTTTT
J gene: TRBJ1-6; V gene: TRBV7-6; clone size: .; D gene: .; CDR3 protein: CASSLGRYNSPLHF; CDR3 DNA: TGTGCCAGCAGCTTAGGGCGGTATAATTCACCCCTCCACTTT
J gene: TRBJ1-4; V gene: TRBV5-4; clone size: few; D gene: TRBD1; CDR3 protein: CASSLDRGKLFF; CDR3 DNA: TGTGCCAGCAGCTTGGACAGGGGAAAACTGTTTTTT
J gene: TRBJ2-7; V gene: TRBV28; clone size: .; D gene: .; CDR3 protein: CASSWGYRFYEQYF; CDR3 DNA: TGTGCCAGCAGTTGGGGCTACAGGTTCTACGAGCAGTACTTC
J gene: TRBJ2-7; V gene: TRBV6-5; clone size: .; D gene: TRBD1; CDR3 protein: CASRTGQGSSYEQYF; CDR3 DNA: TGTGCCAGCAGGACGGGACAGGGAAGCTCCTACGAGCAGTACTTC
J gene: TRBJ2-7; V gene: TRBV6-4; clone size: once; D gene: TRBD1; CDR3 protein: CASSDSQGPSNEQYF; CDR3 DNA: TGTGCCAGCAGTGACTCACAGGGGCCTTCCAACGAGCAGTACTTC
J gene: TRBJ1-2; V gene: TRBV30; clone size: once; D gene: TRBD1; CDR3 protein: CALATGNYGYTF; CDR3 DNA: TGTGCCTTAGCGACAGGGAACTATGGCTACACCTTC
J gene: TRBJ2-7; V gene: TRBV5-6; clone size: .; D gene: .; CDR3 protein: CASSTGRWVQQYF; CDR3 DNA: TGTGCCAGCAGCACGGGACGGTGGGTACAGCAGTACTTC
J gene: TRBJ1-6; V gene: TRBV19; clone size: once; D gene: .; CDR3 protein: CASSPTVGSPLHF; CDR3 DNA: TGTGCCAGTAGTCCCACCGTTGGATCACCCCTCCACTTT